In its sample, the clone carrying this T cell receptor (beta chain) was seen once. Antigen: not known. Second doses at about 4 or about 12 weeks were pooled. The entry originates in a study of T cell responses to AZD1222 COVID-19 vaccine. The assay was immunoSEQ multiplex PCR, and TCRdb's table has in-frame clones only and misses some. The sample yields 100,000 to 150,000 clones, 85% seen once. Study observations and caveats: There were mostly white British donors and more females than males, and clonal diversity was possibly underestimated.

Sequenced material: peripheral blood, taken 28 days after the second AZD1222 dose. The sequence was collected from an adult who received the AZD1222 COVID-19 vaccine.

CDR3 loop: CASTPGQGAEKLFF. In DNA, the CDR3 is TGTGCCTCTACCCCGGGACAGGGGGCCGAAAAACTGTTTTTT. This chain uses TRBV10-3 with TRBJ1-4; 12 nucleotides align to TRBD1. Germline CDR1 ENHRY, CDR2 SYGVKD. The CDR3 covers 14 residues. V dropped 11 bases and J dropped 8; count of bases not matched to a gene: 9.